The clone carrying this TCR beta chain has more than one count but fewer than ten. The CDR3 spans 19 residues. Germline V CDR1 and CDR2: SGDLS, YYNGEE. Trimming removed 0 bases from V and 0 bases from J; junction bases left unmatched: 12. The entry originates in a study of T cell changes during pregnancy in multiple sclerosis. Measured with immunoSEQ multiplex PCR; TCRdb has only the in-frame clones, and not every one. The sample records 45,000 to 50,000 clones, about 91% being singletons. The sample consisted of CD4+ T cells from peripheral blood mononuclear cells, taken in the second trimester of pregnancy. V and J are TRBV9 and TRBJ2-1; 7 positions agree with TRBD2. The clonotype comes from a female donor in good health, enrolled as a control in a pregnancy study. Here the CDR3 reads CASSVVSGGSYYSYNEQFF. The CDR3 nucleotides are TGTGCCAGCAGCGTAGTATCCGGGGGGTCCTACTACTCCTACAATGAGCAGTTCTTC.